The 15 T cell receptor beta chains below come from one sample, sequenced in a study of HIV-infected patients and healthy controls. Whole blood was used without fractionation, so all unsorted peripheral T cells were included. Reverse transcription used about 500 ng RNA and constant-region primers for alpha and beta. Using multiplexing indices, alpha and beta chain libraries were generated apart by chain-specific third strand synthesis. TCRdb reprocessed the 5' RACE reads via MiXCR and lists one record per CDR3 protein. In the table there are 13,000 to 15,000 distinct CDR3 sequences, roughly a tenth of which are singletons. The sequenced sample consisted of blood. The receptor source for this set is an adult in good health.

This clonotype is categorized as medium-sized. This chain connects TRBV10-3 to TRBJ1-2; TRBD1 matches at 7 bases. V trimming: 3 bases; J trimming: 5 bases; junction bases outside the gene matches: 6. This CDR3 is built from 14 residues. CDR1 and CDR2 from the germline V gene are ENHRY and SYGVKD. This chain's CDR3 is CAISDWDRPYGYTF. In DNA, the CDR3 is TGTGCCATCAGTGACTGGGACAGACCTTATGGCTACACCTTC.

This clonotype is deemed medium-sized. The chain joins TRBV4-1 to TRBJ1-1, with D maybe TRBD1 (5 bases). The length of the CDR3 is 14 residues. Trimming removed 3 bases from V and 0 bases from J, with 8 bases in between. Per germline, CDR1 MGHRA and CDR2 YSYEKL. This chain's CDR3 is CASSQVTVNTEAFF. The CDR3 region has the DNA TGCGCCAGCAGCCAGGTGACAGTGAACACTGAAGCTTTCTTT.

This clonotype occurred many times. V gene TRBV19 combines with J gene TRBJ1-2; D unresolved. This CDR3 contains 12 residues. V lost 6 bases, J lost 8 bases, and 13 bases lay in between. In germline, CDR1 is LNHDA, CDR2 SQIVND (reference sequence). CDR3 nucleotide sequence: TGTGCCAGTAGCCCCCCGCACGGGGGCTACACCTTC. Its translation is CASSPPHGGYTF. Combining the CDR3 with reference TRBV19 and TRBJ1-2 gives the whole variable domain DGGITQSPKYLFRKEGQNVTLSCEQNLNHDAMYWYRQDPGQGLRLIYYSQIVNDFQKGDIAEGYSVSREKKESFPLTVTSAQKNPTAFYLCASSPPHGGYTFGSGTRLTVV.

J is TRBJ2-1 and V is TRBV20-1; 11 nucleotides line up with TRBD2. Trimming took 0 bases from V and 8 from J; bases not matched to a gene: 6. The CDR3 length is 15 residues. Germline values: CDR1 DFQATT, CDR2 SNEGSKA (reference sequence). In DNA form, the CDR3 reads TGCAGTGCTAGAGATCTGACTAGCGGGATTTATGAGCAGTTCTTC. Translating gives CSARDLTSGIYEQFF.

This clonotype was observed many times. This chain links TRBV6-2 or TRBV6-3 with TRBJ2-2, with TRBD1 as a possible D gene (6 bases). Per germline, CDR1 MNHEY and CDR2 SVGEGT. Trimming removed 0 bases at V and 3 bases at J, with 17 bases between. The CDR3 length is 18 residues. This CDR3 is CASSYSTEGVSHTGELFF. CDR3 nucleotide sequence: TGTGCCAGCAGTTACTCTACAGAGGGGGTCAGTCACACCGGGGAGCTGTTTTTT.

In this sample, this clonotype is medium-sized. The chain couples TRBV6-6 to TRBJ2-7; 8 bases map to TRBD2. The CDR3 spans 15 residues. Germline V lookup: CDR1 MNHNY, CDR2 SVGAGI (reference sequence). The V and J ends lost 6 bases and 0 bases, in that order; junction bases with no gene match: 7. The CDR3 bases are TGTGCCAGCAGCCTAGCGGGCAGCAGCTCCTACGAGCAGTACTTC. This codes for CASSLAGSSSYEQYF.

This clonotype counts as medium-sized. The V and J genes are TRBV3-2 and TRBJ2-1; TRBD1 was called by the table and not checked on the DNA. TRBV3-2 is a listed pseudogene. CDR3 length: 17 residues. The CDR3 protein is CASSQCPRDPPNNEQFF. DNA of the CDR3: TGTGCCAGCAGCCAATGTCCCCGGGACCCCCCCAACAATGAGCAGTTCTTC.

This clonotype has a count of ten or more. The rearrangement uses TRBV7-2 and TRBJ2-2, with a weak D call TRBD1 (5 bases). This CDR3 contains 15 residues. The V gene's germline CDR1 is SGHTA and CDR2 FQGNSA. V was pared by 3 bases and J by 4 bases, with 12 bases between. The CDR3 here is CASSFQGPVTGELFF. DNA for the CDR3: TGTGCCAGCAGCTTTCAGGGCCCGGTCACCGGGGAGCTGTTTTTT.

In its sample, this clonotype was seen many times. The genes are TRBV20-1 and TRBJ2-2; a weak D match, TRBD2 (5 bases). Between the trimmed V and J ends, which lost 5 bases and 3 bases, there was a span of 10 bases. CDR3 length: 13 amino acids. Per germline, CDR1 DFQATT and CDR2 SNEGSKA (reference sequence). DNA of the CDR3: TGCAGTGCTCTCCGGGATGACACCGGGGAGCTGTTTTTT. Its translation: CSALRDDTGELFF.

This clonotype was counted many times. The genes are TRBV6-2 or TRBV6-3 and TRBJ1-6, with unresolved D. Deletions cut 2 bases from V and 9 bases from J, with 5 bases between. The CDR3 loop spans 12 amino acids. Per germline, CDR1 MNHEY and CDR2 SVGEGT. The DNA of the CDR3 is TGTGCCAGCAGTTACGAGATTTCACCCCTCCACTTT. Amino acids: CASSYEISPLHF.

This clonotype qualifies as medium-sized. This chain uses TRBV7-3 with TRBJ2-1; the D is unclear. The CDR3 is 13 amino acids. Germline-derived CDR1 and CDR2 are SGHTA and FQGTGA. With 3 bases removed from V and 6 bases from J, the gap between germline ends came to 9 bases. The CDR3 DNA follows: TGTGCCAGCAGCTTTGGCCCTAGCAATGAGCAGTTCTTC. Translating gives CASSFGPSNEQFF.

This clonotype is termed medium-sized. The V and J genes are TRBV29-1 and TRBJ2-1, with D uncertain. V was trimmed by 2 bases and J by 3 bases, leaving 8 bases between them. Per the germline V gene, CDR1 is SQVTM and CDR2 is ANQGSEA. The CDR3 has 13 amino acids. In DNA, the CDR3 is TGCAGCGTTGAACCGAAGGGCTACAATGAGCAGTTCTTC. It yields the protein CSVEPKGYNEQFF.

In this sample, this clonotype is medium-sized (0.01 to 0.1%). This chain joins TRBV5-1 and TRBJ2-3; TRBD2 aligns across 8 bases. Trimming at V came to 2 bases and at J to 4 bases, leaving 6 bases not matched to a gene. The CDR3 is 15 amino acids. Per germline, CDR1 SGHRS and CDR2 YFSETQ. The CDR3 reads CASSFAGGASDTQYF. The CDR3 nucleotides read TGCGCCAGCAGCTTTGCCGGGGGGGCCTCAGATACGCAGTATTTT.

The J gene is TRBJ2-1, the V gene TRBV5-5, with D possibly matching TRBD2 (5 bases). With 2 bases removed from V and 4 bases from J, the gap between germline ends came to 10 bases. Germline loops: CDR1 SGHKS, CDR2 YYEKEE (reference sequence). The CDR3 spans 14 residues. CDR3 sequence: CASSFSSVYNEQFF. The CDR3 DNA reads as TGTGCCAGCAGCTTTAGTAGCGTTTACAATGAGCAGTTCTTC.

By share, this clonotype ranks as medium-sized (0.01 to 0.1%). The chain has TRBV29-1 and TRBJ2-1; TRBD2 matches 9 bases. Germline assignment: CDR1 SQVTM and CDR2 ANQGSEA. Trimming removed 2 bases from V and 2 bases from J; junction bases left unmatched: 7. The CDR3 is 16 residues long. CDR3 loop: CSVEYDSSGAYNEQFF. The CDR3 region has the DNA TGCAGCGTTGAATATGACTCTAGCGGGGCCTACAATGAGCAGTTCTTC.